Presented here are 27 T cell receptor beta chains from one specimen sequenced in a study of cytomegalovirus exposure and HLA in healthy donors (dated by TCRdb to the late 2010s). Library prep was done by the immunoSEQ multiplex PCR assay. For the multiplex PCR, a mixture combining 60 forward primers for TCR Vbeta segments and 13 reverse primers for TCR Jbeta segments was used. TCRdb re-hosts the immuneACCESS table, in-frame sequences only. Its copies lack some clones; in the studies checked, an unresolved V gene accounts for under half of them, and the cause for the rest is not known. For this sample there are 150,000 to 200,000 clones; roughly three quarters appear just once. The ten largest make up around 14% of the sample. Sequenced sample: PBMCs. These receptors came from a woman aged 45 to 65 in good health and CMV-seropositive.

This clone appeared a few times. The V call is TRBV2, the J call TRBJ1-1; TRBD1 is a possible D gene (6 bases). V shed 9 bases and J shed 1 base, with 15 bases lying between them. There are 14 residues in the CDR3. Per germline, CDR1 SNHLY and CDR2 FYNNEI. CDR3 protein: CARQGEGPNTEAFF. The CDR3 DNA reads as TGTGCCAGACAGGGAGAGGGGCCGAACACTGAAGCTTTCTTT.

The rearrangement joins TRBV6-5 to TRBJ1-2, with TRBD1 matching over 12 bases. V lost 2 bases to trimming and J lost 8 bases; unmatched junction nucleotides: 6. From germline, CDR1 is MNHEY and CDR2 SVGAGI. CDR3 length equals 15 residues. The CDR3 region has the DNA TGTGCCAGCAGTTACAAGGGACAGGGGGCGGGAGGCTACACCTTC. Protein sequence: CASSYKGQGAGGYTF.

The rearrangement links TRBV19 to TRBJ2-1; 12 bases map to TRBD2. V trimming: 6 bases; J trimming: 0 bases; junction bases outside the gene matches: 12. CDR3 length: 19 amino acids. Germline CDR1 is LNHDA and CDR2 is SQIVND (reference sequence). CDR3 sequence reads: CASRPWTSGEEGSYNEQFF. The CDR3 DNA reads as TGTGCCAGTAGACCCTGGACTAGCGGGGAGGAGGGCTCCTACAATGAGCAGTTCTTC.

The CDR3 protein is CASSRTLDTQYF. The CDR3 nucleotides read TGTGCCAGCAGCAGGACTCTCGATACGCAGTATTTT. This chain connects TRBV7-9 to TRBJ2-3; TRBD2 might be the D (5 bases). Trimming cost V 5 bases and J 6 bases, with 9 bases left between them. The CDR3 has 12 amino acids. CDR1 SEHNR and CDR2 FQNEAQ come from the germline V gene (reference sequence).

The chain employs TRBV9 and TRBJ2-5; 7 positions match TRBD2. CDR1 and CDR2 (germline): SGDLS, YYNGEE. The V gene end was trimmed by 0 bases and the J gene end by 5 bases; junction bases not matched to a gene: 7. The CDR3 is made up of 15 amino acids. The DNA for the CDR3 is TGTGCCAGCAGCGTAGCAAGCGGGGCCAGGGAGACCCAGTACTTC. Its translation is CASSVASGARETQYF.

In its sample, this clone was seen a few times. J is TRBJ1-3 and V is TRBV10-3, with D possibly being TRBD1 (5 bases). Trimming cost V 11 bases and J 1 base, with 12 bases left between them. The CDR3 length is 13 residues. Germline V gene sequence: CDR1 ENHRY, CDR2 SYGVKD. The DNA of the CDR3 is TGTGCCGGCCTCGACAGTTCTGGAAACACCATATATTTT. It codes for CAGLDSSGNTIYF.

The DNA for the CDR3 is TGTGCCAGCAGTTCCCACGGAGGGCGAGGGCAGTATTTT. Its protein product is CASSSHGGRGQYF. The rearrangement joins TRBV6-5 to TRBJ2-3, with D possibly matching TRBD2 (6 bases). The CDR3 has 13 amino acids. Trimming pared 4 bases from V and 11 bases from J, leaving 16 bases between. Germline CDR1 MNHEY, CDR2 SVGAGI.

This chain links TRBV29-1 with TRBJ1-5; TRBD1 is a possible D gene (5 bases). Trimming took off 0 bases at V and 9 bases at J, with 24 bases between the two ends. CDR3 length equals 17 residues. CDR1 and CDR2 (germline): SQVTM, ANQGSEA. The CDR3 region has the DNA TGCAGCGTTGAAGATCCGTGTTGGCGGGACGCGCTGCTGCCCCAGCATTTT. Amino acid sequence: CSVEDPCWRDALLPQHF.

The chain couples TRBV5-1 to TRBJ1-1; weak D call: TRBD1 (6 bases). The length of the CDR3 is 16 residues. Trimming left V 2 bases short and J 2 bases short, with 16 bases between. CDR1 is SGHRS, CDR2 YFSETQ, per germline. This CDR3 reads CASSFGGAGINTEAFF. The CDR3 region has the DNA TGCGCCAGCAGCTTTGGGGGGGCAGGGATCAACACTGAAGCTTTCTTT.

The V and J genes are TRBV10-3 and TRBJ2-7; the D is unclear. Germline V gene data show CDR1 as ENHRY and CDR2 as SYGVKD. Deletions cut 4 bases from V and 5 bases from J, with 9 bases between. This CDR3 contains 12 residues. CDR3 loop: CAISGGLDEQYF. Here the CDR3 DNA reads TGTGCCATCAGTGGAGGCCTAGACGAGCAGTACTTC.

The count of this clone is one. The V call is TRBV19, the J call TRBJ2-2; the match to TRBD2 covers 8 bases. The V segment lost 5 bases and the J segment 1 base; nucleotides outside the gene matches: 9. This CDR3 region has 17 residues. Per germline, CDR1 LNHDA and CDR2 SQIVND (reference sequence). CDR3 DNA sequence: TGTGCCAGTAGTCCGCCGGGGGGGCGCGTGAACACCGGGGAGCTGTTTTTT. Protein product: CASSPPGGRVNTGELFF.

The rearrangement links TRBV10-3 to TRBJ2-3, with D tentatively TRBD2 (7 bases). Trimming removed 8 bases at V and 4 bases at J, with 19 bases between. Germline V gene lookup returns CDR1 ENHRY and CDR2 SYGVKD. The CDR3 is 15 residues long. CDR3 loop: CAISGGGAVADTQYF. As DNA, the CDR3 is TGTGCCATCTCAGGAGGGGGGGCCGTGGCAGATACGCAGTATTTT.

This clone has a single count. The chain carries TRBV21-1 and TRBJ2-1; TRBD2 was called by the table and not checked on the DNA. TRBV21-1 is recorded as a pseudogene. The CDR3 covers 15 residues. The CDR3 sequence: CASSKEKRENNEQFF. The CDR3 nucleotides are TGTGCCAGCAGCAAAGAGAAGCGGGAAAACAATGAGCAGTTCTTC.

V is TRBV19 and J is TRBJ2-5, with D perhaps TRBD1 (6 bases). V was shortened by 4 bases and J by 5 bases, with 14 bases between the two germline ends. This CDR3 has 14 amino acids. Germline-derived CDR1 and CDR2 are LNHDA and SQIVND (reference sequence). Here the CDR3 DNA reads TGTGCCAGTAGTACGACAGGAGAGGATGAGACCCAGTACTTC. This codes for CASSTTGEDETQYF.

This chain connects TRBV6-5 to TRBJ1-5, with a weak D call TRBD1 (5 bases). The length of the CDR3 is 13 residues. Germline V gene lookup returns CDR1 MNHEY and CDR2 SVGAGI. V shed 7 bases and J shed 7 bases, with 14 bases lying between them. CDR3 in DNA: TGTGCCAGCACCTGGGGGGTGGGACAGCCCCAGCATTTT. Its protein product is CASTWGVGQPQHF.

The chain links TRBV29-1 to TRBJ1-2; 7 bases agree with TRBD1. Germline CDR1 reads SQVTM; CDR2 reads ANQGSEA. This CDR3 is 13 amino acids long. Losses at the gene ends were 4 bases for V and 7 bases for J; bases not matched to a gene: 9. The CDR3 DNA reads as TGCAGCGTTGCGACAGGGCAAGAACGTGGCTACACCTTC. Amino acid sequence: CSVATGQERGYTF.

The table lists this clone with a count of one. V gene TRBV5-5 combines with J gene TRBJ2-7; 8 nucleotides agree with TRBD1. Trimming at V came to 4 bases and at J to 3 bases, leaving 3 bases not matched to a gene. CDR3 length: 13 residues. CDR1 is SGHKS, CDR2 YYEKEE, per germline (reference sequence). CDR3 in amino acids: CASSRTGNYEQYF. The CDR3 nucleotides read TGTGCCAGCAGCAGGACAGGGAACTACGAGCAGTACTTC.

CDR3 in amino acids: CASSGVREESRANEKLFF. The DNA for the CDR3 is TGCGCCAGCAGTGGCGTCAGGGAGGAAAGTAGAGCTAATGAAAAACTGTTTTTT. V is TRBV10-1 and J is TRBJ1-4, with a possible D match to TRBD1 (5 bases). Trimming took off 4 bases at V and 3 bases at J, with 21 bases between the two ends. The V gene's germline CDR1 is WNHNN and CDR2 SYGVQD (reference sequence). The CDR3 length is 18 residues.

The table lists this clone with a few counts. J is TRBJ2-6 and V is TRBV6-1; TRBD1 matches 8 bases. Germline CDR1 MNHNS, CDR2 SASEGT. With 5 bases clipped from V and 2 bases from J, the junction kept 2 bases outside the gene matches. CDR3 length: 15 amino acids. The CDR3 reads CASSSQGAGANVLTF. DNA for the CDR3: TGTGCCAGCAGTTCACAGGGGGCTGGGGCCAACGTCCTGACTTTC.

V gene TRBV6-1 combines with J gene TRBJ1-1; perhaps TRBD1 as D (5 bases). The CDR3 has 13 residues. Germline V CDR1 and CDR2: MNHNS, SASEGT. V was pared by 0 bases and J by 6 bases, with 8 bases between. The CDR3 loop reads CASSEAGGAEAFF. CDR3 nucleotide sequence: TGTGCCAGCAGTGAAGCGGGGGGGGCTGAAGCTTTCTTT.

The genes are TRBV18 and TRBJ1-5; D not certain. Germline V gives CDR1 KGHSH, CDR2 LQKENI. Trimming removed 2 bases from V and 7 bases from J, with 9 bases in between. CDR3 size: 13 residues. Here the CDR3 reads CASSPGLEQPQHF. The CDR3 DNA reads TGTGCCAGCTCACCAGGTTTAGAGCAGCCCCAGCATTTT.

V gene TRBV4-2 combines with J gene TRBJ2-1, with TRBD2 identical over 7 bases. Germline values: CDR1 LGHNA, CDR2 YNFKEQ. This CDR3 has 16 amino acids. J gave up 9 bases and V 0 bases, and 11 bases lay outside the gene matches. CDR3 nucleotide sequence: TGTGCCAGCAGCCAAGATCGGACGGGGGGTCGTAGTGAGCAGTTCTTC. Translated: CASSQDRTGGRSEQFF.

This clone was seen only a few times. A read error may account for a junction end that differs from germline. This rearrangement joins TRBV7-9 to TRBJ2-7, with 7 bases that match TRBD1. The CDR3 has 11 residues. Germline CDR1 and CDR2: SEHNR and FQNEAQ (reference sequence). The CDR3 nucleotides read TGTTCCAGCAGCTACGACAGGGTGCAGTACTTC. Amino acid sequence: CSSSYDRVQYF.

The rearrangement links TRBV7-9 to TRBJ1-2; 7 nucleotides align to TRBD1. The CDR3 contains 14 residues. The germline V gene encodes CDR1 SEHNR and CDR2 FQNEAQ (reference sequence). V dropped 5 bases and J dropped 6; count of bases not matched to a gene: 9. DNA of the CDR3: TGTGCCAGCAGCCTTACCCGGACAGGACATGGCTACACCTTC. Translated, it gives CASSLTRTGHGYTF.

CDR3 protein: CASFDTVNTEAFF. The CDR3 DNA reads as TGTGCCTCATTCGACACAGTGAACACTGAAGCTTTCTTT. The chain is built from TRBV10-3 and TRBJ1-1; D remains unclear. This CDR3 contains 13 residues. Germline CDR1 is ENHRY and CDR2 is SYGVKD. V lost 11 bases and J lost 0, with 13 bases in between.

V gene TRBV4-1 combines with J gene TRBJ1-5; tentatively, D is TRBD1 (5 bases). The CDR3 covers 15 residues. Germline V gene sequence: CDR1 MGHRA, CDR2 YSYEKL. The germline V and J ends were trimmed by 0 bases and 6 bases, with 12 bases remaining between them. The CDR3, as DNA: TGCGCCAGCAGCCAAGAGGAGGGGCGGATTCAGCCCCAGCATTTT. It specifies CASSQEEGRIQPQHF.

The V and J genes are TRBV5-1 and TRBJ2-5; 10 nucleotides match TRBD2. The V and J ends lost 2 bases and 5 bases, in that order; junction bases with no gene match: 9. This CDR3 is built from 16 residues. Germline V lookup: CDR1 SGHRS, CDR2 YFSETQ. The CDR3 coding sequence is TGCGCCAGCAGCTTCTCTCGGACTAGCGGTGGGGAGACCCAGTACTTC. Amino acids: CASSFSRTSGGETQYF.